Sequencing of this TCR beta chain was carried out in a study of T cell responses to AZD1222 COVID-19 vaccine. Sequencing was performed with immunoSEQ multiplex PCR; in TCRdb, only in-frame clones are kept and a portion is missing. The sample includes 100,000 to 150,000 clones, about 92% of them seen just once. The germline V gene encodes CDR1 SEHNR and CDR2 FQNEAQ (reference sequence). CDR3 size: 14 residues. V lost 4 bases to trimming and J lost 4 bases, with 13 bases between them. In the case of this clone: No antigen is known for it.

Second-dose schedules of about 4 or about 12 weeks were combined. Overall study results and limits: The sample set comprised mostly white British donors with more females, and clonal diversity was possibly underestimated. Regions 160-218 and 743-854 held dominance among vaccine-associated CD4 TCRs, which spanned spike. At study baseline, merely about 6 AZD1222 recipients were seropositive.

Sequenced here: peripheral blood, sampled 28 days after the second AZD1222 dose. This chain connects TRBV7-9 to TRBJ1-2; perhaps TRBD1 as D (5 bases). The origin of this receptor is an adult who received the AZD1222 COVID-19 vaccine. The CDR3 loop reads CASSYSTGLYGYTF. The CDR3 DNA reads TGTGCCAGCAGCTACTCAACGGGACTCTATGGCTACACCTTC.